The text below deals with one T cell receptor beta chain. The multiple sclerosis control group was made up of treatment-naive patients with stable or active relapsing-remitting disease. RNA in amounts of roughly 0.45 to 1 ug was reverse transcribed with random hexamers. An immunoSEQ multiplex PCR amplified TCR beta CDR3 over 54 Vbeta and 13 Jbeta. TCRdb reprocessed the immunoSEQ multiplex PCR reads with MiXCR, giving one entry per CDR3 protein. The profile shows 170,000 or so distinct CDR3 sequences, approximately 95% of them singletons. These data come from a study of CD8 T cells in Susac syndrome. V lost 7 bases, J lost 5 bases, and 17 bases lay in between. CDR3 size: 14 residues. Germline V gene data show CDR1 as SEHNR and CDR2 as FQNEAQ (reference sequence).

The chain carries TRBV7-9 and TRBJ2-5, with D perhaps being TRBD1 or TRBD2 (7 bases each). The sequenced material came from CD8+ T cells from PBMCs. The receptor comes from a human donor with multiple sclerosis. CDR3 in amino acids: CASTSGGVRETQYF. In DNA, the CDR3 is TGTGCCAGCACCTCAGGGGGGGTGAGGGAGACCCAGTACTTC. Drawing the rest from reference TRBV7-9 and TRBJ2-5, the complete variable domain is DTGVSQNPRHKITKRGQNVTFRCDPISEHNRLYWYRQTLGQGPEFLTYFQNEAQLEKSRLLSDRFSAERPKGSFSTLEIQRTEQGDSAMYLCASTSGGVRETQYFGPGTRLLVL.